This paragraph reports one T cell receptor beta chain. CDR3 length equals 14 residues. The use of a sample-barcoded 5' primer and a J-beta primer mix characterized a second PCR of about 6 to 12 cycles. TCRdb analysed the 5' RACE reads with MiXCR anew, one entry per CDR3 protein. The repertoire holds about 1.7 million distinct CDR3 sequences, 25% to 30% seen once, with roughly 8.2% in the top ten. The sample belongs to a study of blood T cells in healthy people across ages. The genes are TRBV21-1 and TRBJ1-2. TRBV21-1 is designated a pseudogene. The clonotype was recovered from a woman in her thirties in good health. The specimen was blood. In DNA form, the CDR3 reads TGTGTCAGCAAACGGCAGGGCCTGAACTATGGCTACACCTTC. The encoded protein is CVSKRQGLNYGYTF.